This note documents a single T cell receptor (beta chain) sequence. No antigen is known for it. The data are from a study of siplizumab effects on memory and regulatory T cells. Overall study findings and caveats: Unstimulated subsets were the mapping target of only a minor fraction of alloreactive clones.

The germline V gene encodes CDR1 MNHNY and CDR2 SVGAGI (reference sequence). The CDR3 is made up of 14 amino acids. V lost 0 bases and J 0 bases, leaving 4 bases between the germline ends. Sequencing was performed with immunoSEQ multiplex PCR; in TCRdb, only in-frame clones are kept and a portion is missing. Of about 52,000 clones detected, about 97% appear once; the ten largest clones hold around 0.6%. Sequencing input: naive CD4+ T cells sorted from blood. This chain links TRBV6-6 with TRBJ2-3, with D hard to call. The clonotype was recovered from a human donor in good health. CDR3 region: CASSYSLSTDTQYF. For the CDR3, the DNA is TGTGCCAGCAGTTACTCCCTGAGCACAGATACGCAGTATTTT.